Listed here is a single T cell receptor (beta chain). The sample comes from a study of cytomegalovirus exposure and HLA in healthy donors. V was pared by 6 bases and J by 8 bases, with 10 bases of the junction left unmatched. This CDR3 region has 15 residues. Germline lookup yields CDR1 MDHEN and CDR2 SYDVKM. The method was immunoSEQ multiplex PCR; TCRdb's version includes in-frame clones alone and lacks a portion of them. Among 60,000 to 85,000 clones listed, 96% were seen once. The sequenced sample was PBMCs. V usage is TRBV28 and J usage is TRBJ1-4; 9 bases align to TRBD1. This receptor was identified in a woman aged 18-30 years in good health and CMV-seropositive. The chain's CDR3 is CASSPRTGVGEKLFF. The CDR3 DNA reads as TGTGCCAGCAGCCCAAGGACAGGGGTGGGAGAAAAACTGTTTTTT. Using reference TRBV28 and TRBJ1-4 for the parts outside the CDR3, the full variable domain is DVKVTQSSRYLVKRTGEKVFLECVQDMDHENMFWYRQDPGLGLRLIYFSYDVKMKEKGDIPEGYSVSREKKERFSLILESASTNQTSMYLCASSPRTGVGEKLFFGSGTQLSVL.